This entry describes one T cell receptor beta chain. The CDR3 covers 18 residues. The V gene end was trimmed by 5 bases and the J gene end by 6 bases; junction bases not matched to a gene: 17. Germline lookup yields CDR1 MNHEY and CDR2 SVGEGT. The sample belongs to a study of blood T cell repertoires in COVID-19. Study background: COVID-19 samples, acute and convalescent, were from the United States, Italy and Spain. Sources were T cells, B-cell-depleted T cells, or PBMCs; the material itself was cDNA or gDNA.

Under the authors' procedure: Cell counts per sample came from amplifying reference gene primers. Profiling relied on immunoSEQ multiplex PCR, and the TCRdb table lists in-frame clones only, not all of them. V, J and clone size are taken as reported in that table, and D and trimming were inferred from the DNA itself. The table records about 160,000 clones, roughly 84% of them present only once. The sequenced sample consisted of peripheral blood. The receptor comes from a man in his 60s who had recovered from COVID-19. The chain employs TRBV6-2 or TRBV6-3 and TRBJ2-5; TRBD2 agrees at 11 bases. The CDR3 sequence is CASSPFLGSGGALKTQYF. In DNA form, the CDR3 reads TGTGCCAGCAGTCCCTTTCTGGGTAGCGGGGGGGCTTTGAAGACCCAGTACTTC.